This T cell receptor beta chain was retrieved from a study of tumor-infiltrating lymphocytes in primary liver carcinoma. Study in general: Patients comprised men and women whose ages fell between 30 and 69 years. Stage T1-T3 N0M0 and a size of roughly 4.2 to 10 cm characterized the tumors. General study results and limits: Relative to blood, tumors carried a significantly larger fraction of the repertoire in their top 250 clones (p = 0.039).

The source material, 20-30 mg of unsorted bulk tissue, was used to co-extract RNA and DNA. Patients had chronic HBV infection and were treatment-naive. The authors made TCR beta cDNA from about 500 ng total RNA with a constant-region primer. Library construction for TCR beta comprised three nested multiplex PCR rounds performed with slightly modified ARM-PCR. The opening two PCR rounds, about 10 cycles each, paired TRBV1-TRBV30 forward primers with a C-beta reverse primer. TCRdb called the multiplex PCR reads again in MiXCR, with one record for every CDR3 protein. The sample lists 35,000 to 40,000 distinct CDR3 sequences, 60% to 80% occurring once. Of note for this clonotype: Its antigen is unknown. The junction and the germline gene differ at one end; a read error may be behind it.

This CDR3 is built from 16 residues. Germline V gene lookup returns CDR1 MNHNS and CDR2 SASEGT. V gene TRBV6-1 combines with J gene TRBJ2-3, with a possible D match to TRBD2 (6 bases). This clonotype was obtained from a man in his forties with primary liver carcinoma and hepatitis B virus infection. The sample consisted of tumor-adjacent normal liver tissue. Here the CDR3 reads CASSEVLWSRRDTKYF. Here the CDR3 DNA reads TGTGCCAGCAGTGAAGTTTTGTGGAGTCGGCGGGATACGAAGTATTTT.